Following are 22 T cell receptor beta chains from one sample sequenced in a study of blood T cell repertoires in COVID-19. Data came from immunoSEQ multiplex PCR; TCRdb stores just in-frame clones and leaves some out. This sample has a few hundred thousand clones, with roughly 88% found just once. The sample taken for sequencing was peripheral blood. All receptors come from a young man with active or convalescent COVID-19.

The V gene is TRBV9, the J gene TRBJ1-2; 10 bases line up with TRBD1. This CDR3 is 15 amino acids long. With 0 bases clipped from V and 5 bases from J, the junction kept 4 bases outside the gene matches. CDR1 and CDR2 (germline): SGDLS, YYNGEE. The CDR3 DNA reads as TGTGCCAGCAGCGTAGGCCGGGACAGGGGTTATGGCTACACCTTC. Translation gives CASSVGRDRGYGYTF.

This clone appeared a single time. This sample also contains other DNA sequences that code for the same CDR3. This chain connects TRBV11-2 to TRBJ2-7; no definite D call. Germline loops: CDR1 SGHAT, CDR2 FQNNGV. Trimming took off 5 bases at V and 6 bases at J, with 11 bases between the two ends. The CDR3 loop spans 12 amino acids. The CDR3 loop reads CASSRLGLEQYF. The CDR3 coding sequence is TGTGCCAGCAGCCGACTCGGTCTCGAGCAGTACTTC.

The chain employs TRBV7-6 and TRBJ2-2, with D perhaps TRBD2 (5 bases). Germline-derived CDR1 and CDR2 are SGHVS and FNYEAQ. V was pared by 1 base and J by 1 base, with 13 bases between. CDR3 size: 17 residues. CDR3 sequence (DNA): TGTGCCAGCAGCTTAGGAGGCGGGTCATTGAACACCGGGGAGCTGTTTTTT. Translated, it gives CASSLGGGSLNTGELFF.

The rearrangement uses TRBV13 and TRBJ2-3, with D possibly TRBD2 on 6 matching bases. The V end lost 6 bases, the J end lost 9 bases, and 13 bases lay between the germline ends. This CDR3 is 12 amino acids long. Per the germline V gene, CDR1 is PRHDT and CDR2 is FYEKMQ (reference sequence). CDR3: CASSYEGRTQYF. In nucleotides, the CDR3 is TGTGCCAGCAGTTACGAAGGGAGGACGCAGTATTTT.

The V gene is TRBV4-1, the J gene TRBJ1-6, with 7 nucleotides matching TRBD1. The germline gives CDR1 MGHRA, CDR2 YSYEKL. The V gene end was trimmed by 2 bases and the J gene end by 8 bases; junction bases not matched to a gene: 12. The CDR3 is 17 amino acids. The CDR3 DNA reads TGCGCCAGCAGCCAAAACGACAGGGAAGTGGGGTATTCACCCCTCCACTTT. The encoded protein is CASSQNDREVGYSPLHF.

The CDR3 here is CAIKREGNQPQHF. The CDR3, as DNA: TGTGCCATCAAGCGGGAGGGCAATCAGCCCCAGCATTTT. The chain couples TRBV10-3 to TRBJ1-5; D gene ambiguous. The CDR3 is made up of 13 amino acids. V was cut by 7 bases and J by 2 bases, with 9 bases left in between. Germline lookup yields CDR1 ENHRY and CDR2 SYGVKD.

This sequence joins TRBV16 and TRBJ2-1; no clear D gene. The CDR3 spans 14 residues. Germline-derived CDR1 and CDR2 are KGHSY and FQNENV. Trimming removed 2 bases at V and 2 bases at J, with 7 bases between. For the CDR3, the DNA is TGTGCCAGCAGCCAAACTAAGGCCTACAATGAGCAGTTCTTC. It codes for CASSQTKAYNEQFF.

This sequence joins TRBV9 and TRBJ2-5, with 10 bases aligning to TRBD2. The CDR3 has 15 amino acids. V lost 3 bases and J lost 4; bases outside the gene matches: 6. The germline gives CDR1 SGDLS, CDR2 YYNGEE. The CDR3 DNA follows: TGTGCCAGCAGCGCCAGCGGGGGGGAGTTAGAGACCCAGTACTTC. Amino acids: CASSASGGELETQYF.

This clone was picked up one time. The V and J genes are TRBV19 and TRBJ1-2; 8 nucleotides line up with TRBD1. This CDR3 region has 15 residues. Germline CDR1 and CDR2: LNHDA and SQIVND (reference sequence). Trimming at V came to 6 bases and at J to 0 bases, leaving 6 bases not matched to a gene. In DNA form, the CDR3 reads TGTGCCAGTAGAGGACAGGGACGGGCTAACTATGGCTACACCTTC. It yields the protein CASRGQGRANYGYTF.

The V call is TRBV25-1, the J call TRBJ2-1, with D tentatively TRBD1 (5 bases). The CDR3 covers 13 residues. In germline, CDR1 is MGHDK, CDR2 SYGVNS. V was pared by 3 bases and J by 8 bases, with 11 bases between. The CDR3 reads CASSDRGMYEQFF. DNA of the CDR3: TGTGCCAGCAGTGATAGGGGTATGTATGAGCAGTTCTTC.

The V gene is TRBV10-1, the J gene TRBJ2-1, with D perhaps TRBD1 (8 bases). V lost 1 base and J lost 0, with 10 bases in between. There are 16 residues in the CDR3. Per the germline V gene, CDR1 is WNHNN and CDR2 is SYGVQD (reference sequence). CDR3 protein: CASSEYRGGSYNEQFF. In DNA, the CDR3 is TGCGCCAGCAGTGAGTACAGGGGGGGCTCCTACAATGAGCAGTTCTTC.

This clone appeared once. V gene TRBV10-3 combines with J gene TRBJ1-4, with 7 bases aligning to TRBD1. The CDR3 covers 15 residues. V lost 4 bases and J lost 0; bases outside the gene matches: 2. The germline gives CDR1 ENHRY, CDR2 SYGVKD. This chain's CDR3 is CAISAGTATNEKLFF. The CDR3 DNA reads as TGTGCCATCAGTGCAGGGACAGCAACTAATGAAAAACTGTTTTTT.

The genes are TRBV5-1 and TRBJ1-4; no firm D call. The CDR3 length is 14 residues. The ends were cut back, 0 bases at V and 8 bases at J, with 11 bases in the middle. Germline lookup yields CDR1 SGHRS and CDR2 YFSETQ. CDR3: CASSLVPNEEKLFF. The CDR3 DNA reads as TGCGCCAGCAGCTTGGTTCCTAACGAAGAAAAACTGTTTTTT.

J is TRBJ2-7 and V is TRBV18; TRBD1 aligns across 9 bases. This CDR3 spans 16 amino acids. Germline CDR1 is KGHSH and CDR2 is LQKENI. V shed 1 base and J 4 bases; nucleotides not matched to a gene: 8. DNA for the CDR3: TGTGCCAGCTCACCACGACGGGACAGGGTTTGGTACGAGCAGTACTTC. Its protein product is CASSPRRDRVWYEQYF.

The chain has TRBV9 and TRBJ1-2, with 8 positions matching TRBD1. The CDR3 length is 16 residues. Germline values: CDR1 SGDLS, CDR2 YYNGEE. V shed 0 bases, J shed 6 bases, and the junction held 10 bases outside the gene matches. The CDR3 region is CASSVGVQGAMDGYTF. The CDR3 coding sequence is TGTGCCAGCAGCGTAGGGGTCCAGGGGGCTATGGATGGCTACACCTTC.

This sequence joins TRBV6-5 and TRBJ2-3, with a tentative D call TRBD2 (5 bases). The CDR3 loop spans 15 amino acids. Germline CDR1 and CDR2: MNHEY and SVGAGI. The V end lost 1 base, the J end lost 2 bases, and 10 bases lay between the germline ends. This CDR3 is CASSYLTDYTDTQYF. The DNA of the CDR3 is TGTGCCAGCAGTTACTTAACAGACTACACAGATACGCAGTATTTT.

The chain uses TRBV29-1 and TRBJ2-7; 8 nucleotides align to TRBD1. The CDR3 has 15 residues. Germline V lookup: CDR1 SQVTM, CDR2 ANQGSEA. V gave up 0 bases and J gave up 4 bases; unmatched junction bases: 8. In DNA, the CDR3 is TGCAGCGTTGAAGATGTCACAGGGGGGCCGTACGAGCAGTACTTC. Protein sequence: CSVEDVTGGPYEQYF.

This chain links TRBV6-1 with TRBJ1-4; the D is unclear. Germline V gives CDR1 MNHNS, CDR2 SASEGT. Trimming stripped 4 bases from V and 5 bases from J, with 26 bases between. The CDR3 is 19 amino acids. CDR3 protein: CASSARQTEFSIRNEKLFF. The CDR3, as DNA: TGTGCCAGCAGTGCACGACAAACAGAATTCAGCATTAGAAATGAAAAACTGTTTTTT.

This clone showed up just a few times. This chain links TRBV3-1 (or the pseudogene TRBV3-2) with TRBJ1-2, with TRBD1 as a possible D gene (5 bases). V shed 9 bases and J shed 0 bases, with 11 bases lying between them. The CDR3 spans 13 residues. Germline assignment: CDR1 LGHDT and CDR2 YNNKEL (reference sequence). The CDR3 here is CASRGTANYGYTF. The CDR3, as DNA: TGTGCCAGTAGGGGTACAGCTAACTATGGCTACACCTTC.

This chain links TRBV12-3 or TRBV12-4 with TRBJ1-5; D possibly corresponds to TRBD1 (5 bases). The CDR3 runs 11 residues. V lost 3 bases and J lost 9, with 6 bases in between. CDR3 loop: CASSFGGPQHF. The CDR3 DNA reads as TGTGCCAGCAGTTTCGGGGGGCCCCAGCATTTT.

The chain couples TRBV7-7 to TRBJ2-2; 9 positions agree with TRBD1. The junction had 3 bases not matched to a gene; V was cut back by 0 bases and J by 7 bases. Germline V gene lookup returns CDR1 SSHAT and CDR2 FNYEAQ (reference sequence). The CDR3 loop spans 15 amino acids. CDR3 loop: CASSLAGQGIGELFF. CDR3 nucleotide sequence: TGTGCCAGCAGCTTAGCGGGACAGGGCATCGGGGAGCTGTTTTTT.

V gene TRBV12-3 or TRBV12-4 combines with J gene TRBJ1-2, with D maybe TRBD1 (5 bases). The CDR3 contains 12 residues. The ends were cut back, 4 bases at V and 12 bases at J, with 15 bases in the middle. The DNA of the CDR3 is TGTGCCAGCAGTTCGCGGCGGCCGGGGGACACCTTC. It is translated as CASSSRRPGDTF.